The 14 T cell receptor beta chains presented below share a single source sample, sequenced in a study of cytomegalovirus exposure and HLA in healthy donors. Primers included in the PCR were 60 Vbeta and 13 Jbeta primers. Data came from immunoSEQ multiplex PCR; TCRdb stores just in-frame clones and leaves some out. Among around 89,000 clones, about 85% were seen once, and the ten largest hold roughly 1.1%. Sequencing used PBMCs. The receptors shown here come from a girl aged 2 to 9 in good health and CMV-seropositive.

The chain uses TRBV7-8 and TRBJ2-2, with TRBD2 identical over 16 bases. V was clipped by 1 base and J by 0 bases; unmatched bases: 2. This CDR3 has 19 residues. Germline lookup yields CDR1 SGHVS and CDR2 FQNEAQ. Here the CDR3 DNA reads TGTGCCAGCAGCTTAGAGGGACTAGCGGGAGGGTCGAACACCGGGGAGCTGTTTTTT. Translation: CASSLEGLAGGSNTGELFF.

The V and J genes are TRBV30 and TRBJ1-1; TRBD1 matches at 9 bases. V gave up 8 bases and J gave up 1 base; unmatched junction bases: 2. In germline, CDR1 is GTSNPN, CDR2 SVGIG (reference sequence). This CDR3 spans 12 amino acids. This CDR3 reads CARDRENTEAFF. The CDR3 coding sequence is TGTGCCCGGGACAGGGAGAACACTGAAGCTTTCTTT.

V gene TRBV9 combines with J gene TRBJ2-7; 8 bases match TRBD1. The CDR3 is 13 residues long. Looked up from germline, CDR1 is SGDLS and CDR2 is YYNGEE. The ends lost 0 bases at V and 6 bases at J; junction bases unmatched: 2. CDR3 loop: CASSVVTGAEQYF. CDR3 sequence (DNA): TGTGCCAGCAGCGTAGTGACAGGGGCCGAGCAGTACTTC.

This chain links TRBV28 with TRBJ1-5, with 8 bases aligning to TRBD1. V lost 2 bases and J lost 7; bases outside the gene matches: 7. The CDR3 sequence is 15 residues long. Germline CDR1 MDHEN, CDR2 SYDVKM. The CDR3 DNA reads as TGTGCCAGCAGTTTAGGCAGGGGGCCTCGGCAGCCCCAGCATTTT. This gives the protein CASSLGRGPRQPQHF.

The genes are TRBV4-1 and TRBJ1-3; 11 bases are a match to TRBD1. CDR3 length equals 17 residues. Germline loops: CDR1 MGHRA, CDR2 YSYEKL. The ends lost 4 bases at V and 1 base at J; junction bases unmatched: 6. The CDR3 DNA reads as TGCGCCAGCAGCCTCCAAGGACAGGGGGCATCTGGAAACACCATATATTTT. The encoded protein is CASSLQGQGASGNTIYF.

This clone was seen just once. The V call is TRBV29-1, the J call TRBJ2-7; TRBD2 agrees at 13 bases. The CDR3 loop spans 14 amino acids. V was clipped by 5 bases and J by 4 bases; unmatched bases: 5. Germline values: CDR1 SQVTM, CDR2 ANQGSEA. CDR3 nucleotide sequence: TGCAGCGTTTCGGGGACTAGCGGGATATACGAGCAGTACTTC. Translating it yields CSVSGTSGIYEQYF.

This clone appeared once. J is TRBJ2-1 and V is TRBV29-1; 8 bases match TRBD1. CDR1 and CDR2 (germline): SQVTM, ANQGSEA. The CDR3 length is 14 residues. V was clipped by 2 bases and J by 5 bases; unmatched bases: 5. The CDR3 loop reads CSVEPQGANNEQFF. The CDR3 DNA is TGCAGCGTTGAACCGCAGGGGGCTAACAATGAGCAGTTCTTC.

The chain joins TRBV28 to TRBJ2-7; the match to TRBD2 covers 10 bases. Germline V gene lookup returns CDR1 MDHEN and CDR2 SYDVKM. Trimming took 6 bases from V and 3 from J; bases not matched to a gene: 11. The CDR3 loop spans 16 amino acids. The CDR3 coding sequence is TGTGCCAGCAGCCCCCCCGGGACTAGCGCCAACTACGAGCAGTACTTC. Translating gives CASSPPGTSANYEQYF.

The chain recombines TRBV4-3 with TRBJ2-3, with D possibly TRBD2 on 6 matching bases. The CDR3 contains 16 residues. Germline-derived CDR1 and CDR2 are LGHNA and YSLEER. Trimming shortened V by 4 bases and J by 9 bases, and 23 bases separated the two germline ends. The CDR3 DNA reads as TGCGCCAGCAGCCCTAGGTTAGGGCGGGGAAAGAAGACGCAGTATTTT. It is translated as CASSPRLGRGKKTQYF.

This chain uses TRBV19 with TRBJ2-1; D gene unclear. Germline CDR1 and CDR2: LNHDA and SQIVND (reference sequence). The CDR3 spans 14 residues. Trimming left V 2 bases short and J 4 bases short, with 9 bases between. In DNA form, the CDR3 reads TGTGCCAGTAGTATAAGAGAACTTTACAATGAGCAGTTCTTC. Residues: CASSIRELYNEQFF.

CDR3 sequence: CASSQSPGEPGELFF. The CDR3, as DNA: TGCGCCAGCAGCCAATCTCCAGGGGAGCCCGGGGAGCTGTTTTTT. The chain carries TRBV4-1 and TRBJ2-2; tentatively, D is TRBD1 (6 bases). With 2 bases removed from V and 6 bases from J, the gap between germline ends came to 13 bases. The CDR3 has 15 residues. The germline gives CDR1 MGHRA, CDR2 YSYEKL.

The chain couples TRBV5-6 to TRBJ2-2, with D perhaps matching TRBD1 (5 bases). CDR3 length: 15 amino acids. Germline V gives CDR1 SGHDT, CDR2 YYEEEE. V was clipped by 3 bases and J by 9 bases, with 18 bases between them. In nucleotides, the CDR3 is TGTGCCAGCAGCTCGACCGAGCAGGGTGTTAGGGAGCTGTTTTTT. As protein: CASSSTEQGVRELFF.

In this sample, this clone turned up a few times. The chain combines TRBV4-2 with TRBJ2-7; weak D call: TRBD1 (5 bases). Germline V gene data show CDR1 as LGHNA and CDR2 as YNFKEQ. This CDR3 comprises 15 residues. Trimming left V 0 bases short and J 2 bases short, with 11 bases between. CDR3 sequence reads: CASSQDRSGTYEQYF. CDR3 in DNA: TGTGCCAGCAGCCAAGATCGGTCAGGGACCTACGAGCAGTACTTC.

This clone was recorded a few times. V and J are TRBV27 and TRBJ2-1; D not resolved. From germline, CDR1 is MNHEY and CDR2 SMNVEV (reference sequence). The length of the CDR3 is 14 residues. Between the trimmed V and J ends, which lost 6 bases and 0 bases, there was a span of 9 bases. The CDR3 spells CASSPRSSYNEQFF. The CDR3 DNA sequence: TGTGCCAGCAGCCCGCGGAGCTCCTACAATGAGCAGTTCTTC.